This T cell receptor (beta chain) was sequenced in a study of T cells in Graves' hyperthyroidism and ophthalmopathy. Germline V CDR1 and CDR2: MNHEY, SVGAGI. The CDR3 loop spans 15 amino acids. V lost 2 bases and J lost 0, with 10 bases in between. Ten or more counts support this clonotype. TCR beta CDR3 regions were amplified from RNA transcripts. The HTBI primer set was used in a first-round RT-PCR of the TCR CDR3. TCRdb re-called the multiplex PCR reads with MiXCR, one entry per CDR3 protein. In the table there are about 610,000 distinct CDR3 sequences, over 12% of which are singletons. This receptor was taken from a woman between 40 and 50 years old with Graves' ophthalmopathy. The sequencing input was blood. V and J are TRBV6-5 and TRBJ2-5; D is uncertain. For the CDR3, the DNA is TGTGCCAGCAGTTACGTCTCTAGTTACCAAGAGACCCAGTACTTC. Protein sequence: CASSYVSSYQETQYF.